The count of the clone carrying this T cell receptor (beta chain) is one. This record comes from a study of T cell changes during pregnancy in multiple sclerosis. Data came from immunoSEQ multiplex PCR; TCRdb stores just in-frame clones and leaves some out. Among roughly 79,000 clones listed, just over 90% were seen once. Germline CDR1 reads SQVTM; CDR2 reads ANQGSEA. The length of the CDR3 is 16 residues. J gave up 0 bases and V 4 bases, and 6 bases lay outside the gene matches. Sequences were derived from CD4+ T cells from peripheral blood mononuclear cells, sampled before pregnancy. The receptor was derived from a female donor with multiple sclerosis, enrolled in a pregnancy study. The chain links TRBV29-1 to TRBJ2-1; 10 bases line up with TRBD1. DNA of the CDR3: TGCAGCGTTGCAGCCGGGACAGGGGTCTCCTACAATGAGCAGTTCTTC. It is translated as CSVAAGTGVSYNEQFF.